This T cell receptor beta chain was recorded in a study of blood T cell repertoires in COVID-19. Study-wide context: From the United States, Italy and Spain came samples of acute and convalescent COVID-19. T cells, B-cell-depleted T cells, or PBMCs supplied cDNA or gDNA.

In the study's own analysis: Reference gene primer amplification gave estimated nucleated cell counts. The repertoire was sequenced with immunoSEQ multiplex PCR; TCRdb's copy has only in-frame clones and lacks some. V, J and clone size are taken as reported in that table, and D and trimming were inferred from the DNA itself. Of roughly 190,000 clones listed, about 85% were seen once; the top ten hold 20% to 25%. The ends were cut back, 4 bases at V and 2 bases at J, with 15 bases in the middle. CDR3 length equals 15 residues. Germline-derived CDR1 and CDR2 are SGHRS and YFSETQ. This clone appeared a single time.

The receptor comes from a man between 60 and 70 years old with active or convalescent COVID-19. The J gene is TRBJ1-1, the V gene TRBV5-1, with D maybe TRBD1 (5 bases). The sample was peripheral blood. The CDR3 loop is CASSANPDINTEAFF. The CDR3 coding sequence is TGCGCCAGCAGCGCGAATCCGGACATTAACACTGAAGCTTTCTTT.